The next 7 T cell receptor beta chains were all read from a single sample in a study of T cell repertoires in cytomegalovirus infection. TCRdb re-called the reads with MiXCR, one entry per CDR3 protein. Of fewer than 650,000 distinct CDR3 sequences in the sample, under 45% were seen once. Antigens for these TCRs are unknown. Sequenced material: cultured PBMCs, taken from culture after CMV antigen stimulation. Source of these receptors: a human donor in good health (CMV status not recorded). Some clones in this sample may be carry-over from other donors' samples.

The chain combines TRBV7-6 with TRBJ2-6, with D perhaps TRBD2 (6 bases). The CDR3 contains 17 residues. Germline V lookup: CDR1 SGHVS, CDR2 FNYEAQ. V lost 1 base, J lost 2 bases, and 12 bases lay in between. CDR3 residues: CASSLVGGGAGANVLTF. The CDR3 DNA reads TGTGCCAGCAGCTTAGTGGGAGGAGGGGCTGGGGCCAACGTCCTGACTTTC.

V is TRBV4-3 and J is TRBJ2-5; D perhaps matches TRBD2 (5 bases). The CDR3 extends over 15 amino acids. V was trimmed by 0 bases and J by 5 bases, leaving 13 bases between them. The germline gives CDR1 LGHNA, CDR2 YSLEER. The CDR3, as DNA: TGCGCCAGCAGCCAAGATTATCTACGGAGGGAGACCCAGTACTTC. Translated, it gives CASSQDYLRRETQYF.

The chain combines TRBV6-6 with TRBJ2-1; D is perhaps TRBD2 (5 bases). This CDR3 has 14 residues. Germline CDR1 MNHNY, CDR2 SVGAGI (reference sequence). Trimming removed 2 bases from V and 12 bases from J, with 17 bases in between. The CDR3 is CASSYRLLMSGQFF. In nucleotides, the CDR3 is TGTGCCAGCAGTTACCGTCTATTAATGAGCGGGCAGTTCTTC.

The CDR3 spells CASSLALTGLNLAKNIQYF. DNA of the CDR3: TGTGCCAGCAGTTTAGCGCTAACGGGGCTCAACCTAGCCAAAAACATTCAGTACTTC. This chain joins TRBV12-3 or TRBV12-4 and TRBJ2-4; D may be TRBD1 or TRBD2 (5 bases each). The CDR3 sequence is 19 residues long. Trimming pared 0 bases from V and 0 bases from J, leaving 18 bases between.

V is TRBV6-1 and J is TRBJ2-7; TRBD1 agrees at 7 bases. This CDR3 contains 14 residues. Germline V lookup: CDR1 MNHNS, CDR2 SASEGT. The V gene end was trimmed by 3 bases and the J gene end by 3 bases; junction bases not matched to a gene: 5. CDR3 in amino acids: CASSDPGGNYEQYF. The CDR3 region has the DNA TGTGCCAGCAGTGACCCAGGGGGAAACTACGAGCAGTACTTC.

This rearrangement joins TRBV6-6 to TRBJ2-7; the D is unclear. Germline loops: CDR1 MNHNY, CDR2 SVGAGI (reference sequence). V was trimmed by 2 bases and J by 3 bases, leaving 5 bases between them. The CDR3 runs to 12 residues. The CDR3 spells CASSYTGYEQYF. For the CDR3, the DNA is TGTGCCAGCAGTTACACCGGCTACGAGCAGTACTTC.

The chain uses TRBV28 and TRBJ1-5; D uncertain. This CDR3 contains 16 residues. Germline CDR1 is MDHEN and CDR2 is SYDVKM. Trimming removed 1 base at V and 0 bases at J, with 10 bases between. The CDR3 here is CASSLYQHYSNQPQHF. CDR3 DNA: TGTGCCAGCAGTTTATATCAGCATTATAGCAATCAGCCCCAGCATTTT.